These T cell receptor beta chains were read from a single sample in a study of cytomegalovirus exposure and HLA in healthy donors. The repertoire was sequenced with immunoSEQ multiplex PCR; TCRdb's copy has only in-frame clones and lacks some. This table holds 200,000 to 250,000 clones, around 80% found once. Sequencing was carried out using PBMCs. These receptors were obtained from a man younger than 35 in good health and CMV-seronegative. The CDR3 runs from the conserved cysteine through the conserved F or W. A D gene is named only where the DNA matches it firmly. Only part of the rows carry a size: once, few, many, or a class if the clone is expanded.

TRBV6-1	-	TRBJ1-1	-	CASIREGLNTEAFF
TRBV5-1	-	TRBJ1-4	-	CASSLQAANEKLFF
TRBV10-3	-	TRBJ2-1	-	CAISEWRLGGSNEQFF
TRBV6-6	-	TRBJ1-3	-	CASSYSRGSGNTIYF
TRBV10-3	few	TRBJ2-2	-	CAISLASEGFAGELFF
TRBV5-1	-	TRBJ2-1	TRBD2	CASTEAGGISYNEQFF
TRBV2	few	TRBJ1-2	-	CASNKGANYGYTF
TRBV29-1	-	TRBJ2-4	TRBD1	CSVNRGNIQYF
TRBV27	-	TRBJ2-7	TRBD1	CASSLATGGEQYF
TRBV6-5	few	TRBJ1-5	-	CASSYSGGGNQPQHF
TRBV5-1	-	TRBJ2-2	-	CASSPQQTTGELFF
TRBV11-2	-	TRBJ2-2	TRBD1	CASSSGTGSPGELFF
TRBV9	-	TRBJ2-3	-	CASSVGSSPSTDTQYF